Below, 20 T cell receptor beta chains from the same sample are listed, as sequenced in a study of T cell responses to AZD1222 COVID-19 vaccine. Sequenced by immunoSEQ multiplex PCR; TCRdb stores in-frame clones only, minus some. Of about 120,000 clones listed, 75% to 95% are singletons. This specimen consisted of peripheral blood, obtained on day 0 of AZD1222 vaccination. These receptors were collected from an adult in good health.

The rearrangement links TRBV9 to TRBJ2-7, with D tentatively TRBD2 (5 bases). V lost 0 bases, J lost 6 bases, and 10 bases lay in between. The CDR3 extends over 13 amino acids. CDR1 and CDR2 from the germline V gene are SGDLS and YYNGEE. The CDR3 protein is CASSVDWRSEQYF. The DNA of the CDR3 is TGTGCCAGCAGCGTAGACTGGAGGTCCGAGCAGTACTTC. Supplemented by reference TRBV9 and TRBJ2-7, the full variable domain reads DSGVTQTPKHLITATGQRVTLRCSPRSGDLSVYWYQQSLDQGLQFLIQYYNGEERAKGNILERFSAQQFPDLHSELNLSSLELGDSALYFCASSVDWRSEQYFGPGTRLTVT.

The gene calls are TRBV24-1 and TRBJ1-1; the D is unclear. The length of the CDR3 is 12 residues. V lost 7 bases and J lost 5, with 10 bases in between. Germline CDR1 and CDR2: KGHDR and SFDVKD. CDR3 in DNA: TGTGCCACCAGGAAGGGAGGGACTGAAGCTTTCTTT. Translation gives CATRKGGTEAFF.

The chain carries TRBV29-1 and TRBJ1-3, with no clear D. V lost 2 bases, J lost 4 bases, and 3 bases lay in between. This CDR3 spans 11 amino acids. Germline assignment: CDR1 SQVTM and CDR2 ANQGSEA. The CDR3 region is CSVERGNTIYF. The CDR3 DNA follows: TGCAGCGTTGAAAGGGGAAACACCATATATTTT.

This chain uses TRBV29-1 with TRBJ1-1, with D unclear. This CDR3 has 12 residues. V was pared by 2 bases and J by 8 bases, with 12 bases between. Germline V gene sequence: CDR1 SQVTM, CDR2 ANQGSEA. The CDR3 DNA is TGCAGCGTTGAAACATGGGAGCCGGAAGCTTTCTTT. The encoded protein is CSVETWEPEAFF.

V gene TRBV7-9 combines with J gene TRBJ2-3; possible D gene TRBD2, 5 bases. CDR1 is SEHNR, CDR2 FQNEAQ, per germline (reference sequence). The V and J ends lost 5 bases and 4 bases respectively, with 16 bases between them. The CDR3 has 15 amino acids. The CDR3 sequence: CASSPEGVSPDTQYF. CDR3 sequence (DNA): TGTGCCAGCAGCCCTGAGGGAGTGAGCCCAGATACGCAGTATTTT. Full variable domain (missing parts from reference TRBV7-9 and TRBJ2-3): DTGVSQNPRHKITKRGQNVTFRCDPISEHNRLYWYRQTLGQGPEFLTYFQNEAQLEKSRLLSDRFSAERPKGSFSTLEIQRTEQGDSAMYLCASSPEGVSPDTQYFGPGTRLTVL.

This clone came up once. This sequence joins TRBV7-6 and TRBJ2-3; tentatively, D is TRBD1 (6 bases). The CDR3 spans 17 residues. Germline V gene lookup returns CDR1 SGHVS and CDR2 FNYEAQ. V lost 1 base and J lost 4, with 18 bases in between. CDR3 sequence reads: CASSLDPTGREPDTQYF. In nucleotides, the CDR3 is TGTGCCAGCAGCTTAGACCCGACAGGCCGGGAACCAGATACGCAGTATTTT.

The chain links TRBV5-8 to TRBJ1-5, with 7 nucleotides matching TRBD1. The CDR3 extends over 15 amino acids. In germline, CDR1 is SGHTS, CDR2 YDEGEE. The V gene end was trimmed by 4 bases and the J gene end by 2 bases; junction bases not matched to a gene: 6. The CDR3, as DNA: TGTGCCAGCAGCCCGACAGGGTCCGGCAATCAGCCCCAGCATTTT. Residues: CASSPTGSGNQPQHF.

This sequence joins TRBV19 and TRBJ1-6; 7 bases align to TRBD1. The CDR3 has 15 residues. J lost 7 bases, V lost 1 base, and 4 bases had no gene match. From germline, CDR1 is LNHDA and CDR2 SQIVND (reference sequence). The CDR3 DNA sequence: TGTGCCAGTAGTATAGTCGCGGACAGGAATTCACCCCTCCACTTT. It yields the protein CASSIVADRNSPLHF.

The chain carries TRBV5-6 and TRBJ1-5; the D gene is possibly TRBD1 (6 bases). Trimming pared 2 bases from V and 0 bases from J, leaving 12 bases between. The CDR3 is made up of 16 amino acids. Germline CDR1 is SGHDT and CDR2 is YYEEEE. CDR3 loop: CASSLGGVNSNQPQHF. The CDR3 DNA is TGTGCCAGCAGCTTAGGGGGGGTTAATAGCAATCAGCCCCAGCATTTT.

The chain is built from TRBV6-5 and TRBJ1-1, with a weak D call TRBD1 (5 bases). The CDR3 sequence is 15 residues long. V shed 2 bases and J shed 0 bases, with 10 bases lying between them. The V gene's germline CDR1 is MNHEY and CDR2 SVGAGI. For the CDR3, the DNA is TGTGCCAGCAGTTACAGGGGAACAATGAACACTGAAGCTTTCTTT. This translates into CASSYRGTMNTEAFF.

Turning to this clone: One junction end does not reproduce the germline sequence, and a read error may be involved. CDR3 sequence: CASSSLLGADTQYF. In nucleotides, the CDR3 is TGCGCCAGCAGTTCCCTCCTAGGGGCAGATACGCAGTATTTT. The V gene is TRBV27, the J gene TRBJ2-3; perhaps TRBD1 as D (5 bases). The CDR3 covers 14 residues. CDR1 and CDR2 from the germline V gene are MNHEY and SMNVEV (reference sequence).

The chain's CDR3 is CATSNRGGGETQYF. DNA for the CDR3: TGTGCCACCAGTAACCGCGGGGGCGGGGAGACCCAGTACTTC. This chain uses TRBV15 with TRBJ2-5; D is perhaps TRBD2 (7 bases). The CDR3 is made up of 14 amino acids. V lost 6 bases and J lost 5, with 16 bases in between. The germline V gene encodes CDR1 LNHNV and CDR2 YYDKDF (reference sequence). Full variable domain (remainder filled in from reference TRBV15 and TRBJ2-5): DAMVIQNPRYQVTQFGKPVTLSCSQTLNHNVMYWYQQKSSQAPKLLFHYYDKDFNNEADTPDNFQSRRPNTSFCFLDIRSPGLGDTAMYLCATSNRGGGETQYFGPGTRLLVL.

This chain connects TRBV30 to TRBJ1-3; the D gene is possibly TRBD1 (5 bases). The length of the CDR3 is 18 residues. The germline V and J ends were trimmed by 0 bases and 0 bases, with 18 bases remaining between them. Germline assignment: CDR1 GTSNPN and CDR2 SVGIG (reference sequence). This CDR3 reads CAWSVSGAGALSGNTIYF. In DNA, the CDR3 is TGTGCCTGGAGTGTATCCGGGGCCGGGGCCCTCTCTGGAAACACCATATATTTT.

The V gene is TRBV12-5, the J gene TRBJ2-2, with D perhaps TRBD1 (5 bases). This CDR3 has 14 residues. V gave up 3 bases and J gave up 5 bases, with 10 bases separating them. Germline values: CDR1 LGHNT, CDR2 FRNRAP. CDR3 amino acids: CASGFTPGTGELFF. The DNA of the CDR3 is TGTGCTAGTGGTTTCACACCAGGGACCGGGGAGCTGTTTTTT.

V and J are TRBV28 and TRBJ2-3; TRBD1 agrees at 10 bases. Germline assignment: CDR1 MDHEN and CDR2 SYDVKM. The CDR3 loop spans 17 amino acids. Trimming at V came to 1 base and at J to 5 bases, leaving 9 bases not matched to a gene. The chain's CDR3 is CASSLFLTGGFGDTQYF. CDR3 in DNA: TGTGCCAGCAGTTTATTTTTGACAGGGGGCTTTGGAGATACGCAGTATTTT.

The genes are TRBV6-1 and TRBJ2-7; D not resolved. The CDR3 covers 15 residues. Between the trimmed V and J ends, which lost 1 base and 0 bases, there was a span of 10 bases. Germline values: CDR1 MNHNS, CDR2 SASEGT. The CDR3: CASSEDDYSSYEQYF. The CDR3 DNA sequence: TGTGCCAGCAGTGAAGATGATTACAGCTCCTACGAGCAGTACTTC.

CDR3 coding DNA: TGTGCCAGCAGTGAGACTAGGAATGAGCAGTTCTTC. Its translation: CASSETRNEQFF. The chain employs TRBV28 and TRBJ2-1; D possibly corresponds to TRBD2 (6 bases). The V end lost 5 bases, the J end lost 7 bases, and 9 bases lay between the germline ends. CDR3 length: 12 amino acids. Germline lookup yields CDR1 MDHEN and CDR2 SYDVKM.

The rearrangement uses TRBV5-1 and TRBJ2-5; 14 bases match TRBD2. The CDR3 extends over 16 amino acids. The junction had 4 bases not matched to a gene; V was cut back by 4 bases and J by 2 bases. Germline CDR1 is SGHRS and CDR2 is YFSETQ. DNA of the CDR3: TGCGCCAGCAGCCCAGGACTAGCGGGAGGACAAGAGACCCAGTACTTC. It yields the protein CASSPGLAGGQETQYF.

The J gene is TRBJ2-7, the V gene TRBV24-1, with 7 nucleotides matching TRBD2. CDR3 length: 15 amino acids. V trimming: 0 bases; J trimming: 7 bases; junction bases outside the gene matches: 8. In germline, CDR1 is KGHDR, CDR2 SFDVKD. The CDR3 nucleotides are TGTGCCACCAGTGATTTGTTTGCGGGAGTGCAAGAGCAGTACTTC. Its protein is CATSDLFAGVQEQYF.

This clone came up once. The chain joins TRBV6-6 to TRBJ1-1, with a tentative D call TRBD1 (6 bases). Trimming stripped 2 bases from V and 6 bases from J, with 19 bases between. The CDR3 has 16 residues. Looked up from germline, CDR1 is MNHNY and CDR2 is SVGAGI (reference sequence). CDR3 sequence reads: CASSYPRGDFGPEAFF. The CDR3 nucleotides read TGTGCCAGCAGTTACCCGAGGGGGGACTTCGGGCCTGAAGCTTTCTTT.